Given below is one T cell receptor beta chain in context. The antigen is unknown. Clones were sequenced by immunoSEQ multiplex PCR, and TCRdb holds only the in-frame ones, with some missing. The sample has approximately 19,000 clones, roughly 82% seen once. These data originate in a study of T cell clonotyping in hematopoietic cell transplantation. Study background: Recipients' pretransplant samples followed cytoreduction. Study-wide points: After transplant, recipient diversity fell while pathologically expanded clonotypes grew through day 180. Cells were unsorted, so CD4 and CD8 contributions were not separated.

Time point noted: recipient sample about 28 days before transplant, after cytoreduction. Samples: about 28 days before transplant, then days 30, 100 and 180 after. Germline V lookup: CDR1 ENHRY, CDR2 SYGVKD. The CDR3 has 13 residues. Trimming left V 8 bases short and J 6 bases short, with 15 bases between. This receptor was obtained from a man between 45 and 60 years old with acute myeloid leukemia. Some clones in this sample may be carry-over from other donors' samples. V is TRBV10-3 and J is TRBJ2-3, with a weak D call TRBD1 (6 bases). The sequenced sample was peripheral blood mononuclear cells, obtained before stem cell transplant. The CDR3 is CAIGGETRDTQYF. In DNA, the CDR3 is TGTGCCATCGGGGGCGAAACACGGGATACGCAGTATTTT.